This T cell receptor (beta chain) originates from a study of beta chain features in type 1 diabetes (dated by TCRdb to the late 2010s). For the wider study: Mean age, gender distribution, total cell number and subset yield were not different between patients and healthy donors. A total of some 110 million sorted cells were examined across all samples, and a strong correlation was observed between cell number per subset and RNA yield. The study compared TCRB repertoires of sorted circulating CD4+ T cell subsets between recently diagnosed type 1 diabetes patients and matched healthy donors. Regulatory and stem cell-like memory subsets were obtained from only 8 patients and roughly 8 healthy donors, while naive and central memory subsets were obtained from all 28 donors.

All of the isolated RNA was reverse transcribed with the High Capacity cDNA Reverse Transcription Kit, so expressed TCRB transcripts were sequenced. Deep immunoSEQ sequencing was applied to naive, central memory and regulatory T cell samples, giving an average of roughly 3.5 million total reads per sample. After sorted cells were lysed in RLT buffer, RNA was extracted with DNase-treated RNeasy Micro or Mini kits, with the choice depending on cell number. To prevent cross-contamination, each cell subset was processed individually, whereas patient and healthy donor samples were processed jointly. Using the immunoSEQ multiplex PCR, TCRB sequences were amplified from cDNA into 87-bp fragments spanning the CDR3 region. Sequencing of the amplicons was done on the Illumina HiSeq platform. In the source study's methods: Synthetic template baselines were used to correct PCR bias computationally, reads within Hamming distance 2 were collapsed, and singletons that could not be merged were discarded. Reads were aligned against IMGT to assign V, D and J genes, CDR3 length and insertions or deletions at six rearrangement sites. Within each subset, clonotype counts were normalized to sorted cell number, and only after that were true diversity and Gini coefficients computed with the tcR R package. Repertoire sharing was quantified using the overlap coefficient calculated on TCRB nucleotide sequences. This is the immuneACCESS table as TCRdb keeps it, with only in-frame sequences that have V and J called. A part of the clones is gone; compared with another copy, unresolved V genes explain less than half, and the rest is unexplained. V and J calls and clone size are given by that table; D and trimming were obtained from the DNA. A total of 310,000 or so clones appear in this sample, approximately 10% of them only once. Of the sample, approximately 1% falls within the top ten clones.

General study outcomes and caveats: At VDJ recombination sites, type 1 diabetes patients had fewer insertions and more deleted nucleotides, which implies abnormalities in thymic rearrangement. Because the HLA sub-analyses included only small numbers of individuals, any influence of HLA type on TCRB rearrangement was left unresolved. PCR may preferentially amplify shorter templates, but because patient and control samples were amplified and corrected together, any resulting skew would affect both groups equally. In all four CD4+ subsets, TCRB CDR3 length was moderately but significantly shorter in type 1 diabetes patients. Sequencing cDNA rather than genomic DNA could over-represent highly expressing activated cells, although activation and CD3 levels did not differ between groups. Naive, central memory and regulatory TCRB repertoires appeared to be more alike among patients than among healthy donors.

From each donor, a single peripheral blood sample of about 100 mL on average was drawn into heparinised tubes. Naive, central memory, regulatory and stem cell-like memory CD4+ T cells were sorted on a BD FACSAria II using a panel including CD45RO, CCR7, CD25, CD127, CD95 and CD27. A purity above 95% was achieved for all sorted populations. Right away, PBMCs were isolated by Lymphoprep density gradient centrifugation and were stained directly, with no culture step. So that batch effects would be minimized, each experiment stained and sorted samples in pairs, pairing one healthy donor with one patient. This clone was counted between two and nine times. No cognate antigen has been identified for it. The input lacks base qualities; no much larger clone sits a single base away. Based on the germline V gene, the CDR1 and CDR2 sequences are SGHTA and FQGNSA. Trimmed from V: 3 bases; trimmed from J: 8 bases; junction bases lacking a gene match: 4. The CDR3 sequence holds 14 residues, the cysteine and phenylalanine included. CDR3 DNA is the only sequence kept; it has 42 bases, read in frame from the first base.

Material: central memory CD4+ T cells from blood. This clonotype originated in a man aged 30 to 39 with type 1 diabetes. The V and J segments used are TRBV7-2 and TRBJ2-1, and 10 junction bases match TRBD2. The DNA sequence follows: TGTGCCAGCAGCTTCGCTAGCGGGGGATATGAGCAGTTCTTC. Translated, this is CASSFASGGYEQFF. Reference TRBV7-2 and TRBJ2-1 genes cover what lies past the CDR3, so the full variable domain is GAGVSQSPSNKVTEKGKDVELRCDPISGHTALYWYRQSLGQGLEFLIYFQGNSAPDKSGLPSDRFSAERTGGSVSTLTIQRTQQEDSAVYLCASSFASGGYEQFFGPGTRLTVL.